These 20 T cell receptor beta chains came from one sample sequenced in a study of Graves' ophthalmopathy and Graves' hyperthyroidism. Amplifying from RNA transcripts, the study obtained TCR beta CDR3 regions. HTBI-primed first-round RT-PCR preceded second-round multiplex PCR. In TCRdb, the multiplex PCR reads were re-called with MiXCR into one record per CDR3 protein. This sample has about 240,000 distinct CDR3 sequences; approximately 42% occur once, and the top ten carry around half. Sequences were obtained from peripheral blood. The receptors were gathered from an adult man with Graves' ophthalmopathy.

This clonotype occurred many times. The J gene is TRBJ2-5, the V gene TRBV24-1; 11 bases agree with TRBD2. This CDR3 comprises 15 residues. CDR1 is KGHDR, CDR2 SFDVKD, per germline. With V trimmed by 6 bases and J by 5 bases, 7 bases remained unmatched. This CDR3 is CATSSGLAGGETQYF. The CDR3 DNA is TGTGCCACCAGTTCTGGGCTAGCGGGAGGCGAGACCCAGTACTTC.

V is TRBV7-2 and J is TRBJ2-7; a weak D match, TRBD2 (6 bases). The CDR3 length is 15 residues. Trimming removed 5 bases from V and 5 bases from J, with 19 bases in between. From germline, CDR1 is SGHTA and CDR2 FQGNSA. CDR3 region: CASSQVEEGWNEQYF. The CDR3 bases are TGTGCCAGCAGCCAAGTGGAGGAGGGTTGGAACGAGCAGTACTTC.

The sample holds a few counts of this clonotype. The chain joins TRBV2 to TRBJ1-2; TRBD1 might be the D (6 bases). Germline CDR1 SNHLY, CDR2 FYNNEI. There are 12 residues in the CDR3. Trimming removed 5 bases from V and 3 bases from J, with 7 bases in between. The CDR3 reads CASSTGYYGYTF. The CDR3 DNA sequence: TGTGCCAGCAGTACAGGGTACTATGGCTACACCTTC.

The genes are TRBV2 and TRBJ1-5, with D maybe TRBD1 (6 bases). The CDR3 is made up of 13 amino acids. Trimming took 0 bases from V and 7 from J, leaving 7 bases between them. From germline, CDR1 is SNHLY and CDR2 FYNNEI. The CDR3 sequence is CASSEAQGQPQHF. CDR3 in DNA: TGTGCCAGCAGTGAAGCACAGGGCCAGCCCCAGCATTTT.

The chain employs TRBV2 and TRBJ2-5; D is uncertain. This CDR3 is 14 amino acids long. V dropped 9 bases and J dropped 3 bases, with 17 bases sitting between them. Germline V CDR1 and CDR2: SNHLY, FYNNEI. CDR3 in DNA: TGTGCCAGTACCGCCCCTCTCTCCAAAGAGACCCAGTACTTC. It yields the protein CASTAPLSKETQYF.

The chain is built from TRBV20-1 and TRBJ2-7; D is perhaps TRBD2 (5 bases). The CDR3 runs 14 residues. Germline V lookup: CDR1 DFQATT, CDR2 SNEGSKA (reference sequence). Trimming took 2 bases from V and 3 from J, leaving 14 bases between them. Written as DNA, the CDR3 is TGCAGTGCTAGAATCCACGGTGGAGGCTACGAGCAGTACTTC. Translated, it gives CSARIHGGGYEQYF.

This clonotype has only a few counts. The chain is built from TRBV29-1 and TRBJ1-4; a possible D gene is TRBD1 (5 bases). Germline V gene lookup returns CDR1 SQVTM and CDR2 ANQGSEA. V dropped 7 bases and J dropped 5 bases, with 14 bases sitting between them. This CDR3 is 13 amino acids long. The CDR3 DNA sequence: TGCAGCGGGGGTGGGGGGAGCAATGAAAAACTGTTTTTT. Amino acid sequence: CSGGGGSNEKLFF.

The chain employs TRBV3-1 and TRBJ1-1; the match to TRBD1 covers 7 bases. This CDR3 is built from 13 residues. With 8 bases clipped from V and 4 bases from J, the junction kept 7 bases outside the gene matches. The germline V gene encodes CDR1 LGHDT and CDR2 YNNKEL (reference sequence). The CDR3: CASEPNRGTEAFF. CDR3 nucleotides: TGTGCCAGCGAGCCAAACAGGGGCACTGAAGCTTTCTTT.

The rearrangement links TRBV29-1 to TRBJ1-3, with D unresolved. This CDR3 comprises 14 residues. The germline gives CDR1 SQVTM, CDR2 ANQGSEA. V was cut by 6 bases and J by 0 bases, with 12 bases left in between. In DNA, the CDR3 is TGCAGCGTCGAGATCGCGGCCTCTGGAAACACCATATATTTT. It is translated as CSVEIAASGNTIYF.

This clonotype came up a few times. The V gene is TRBV5-5, the J gene TRBJ1-2, with D uncertain. V lost 0 bases and J 1 base, leaving 4 bases between the germline ends. In germline, CDR1 is SGHKS, CDR2 YYEKEE (reference sequence). The CDR3 length is 13 residues. CDR3 amino acids: CASSLGVNYGYTF. CDR3 nucleotides: TGTGCCAGCAGCTTGGGGGTTAACTATGGCTACACCTTC.

This clonotype was observed a few times. The chain carries TRBV7-8 and TRBJ2-6; D perhaps matches TRBD2 (7 bases). The length of the CDR3 is 19 residues. V lost 4 bases, J lost 0 bases, and 19 bases lay in between. The germline CDR1 and CDR2 sequences are SGHVS and FQNEAQ. CDR3 sequence (DNA): TGTGCCAGCAGCTCCCGTGGGGGGGCACCGGGCTCTGGGGCCAACGTCCTGACTTTC. Protein: CASSSRGGAPGSGANVLTF.

To note about this clonotype: Its ends do not fully match the called genes, so a read error is possible. The rearrangement joins TRBV7-3 to TRBJ2-2, with 10 bases that match TRBD2. This CDR3 region has 15 residues. Germline V CDR1 and CDR2: SGHTA, FQGTGA. The CDR3 here is CASSPTSGKGGELLF. In DNA form, the CDR3 reads TGTGCCAGCAGCCCCACTAGCGGGAAGGGCGGGGAGCTGCTTTTT.

The chain couples TRBV7-9 to TRBJ2-2; 11 bases are shared with TRBD1. The CDR3 has 14 amino acids. Trimming removed 11 bases from V and 4 bases from J; junction bases left unmatched: 6. Germline CDR1 is SEHNR and CDR2 is FQNEAQ (reference sequence). The CDR3 here is CAGQGAEFTGELFF. DNA of the CDR3: TGTGCCGGACAGGGGGCCGAATTCACCGGGGAGCTGTTTTTT.

The chain carries TRBV6-5 and TRBJ1-1; TRBD1 matches at 7 bases. The CDR3 consists of 12 residues. V lost 6 bases and J lost 8; bases outside the gene matches: 6. In germline, CDR1 is MNHEY, CDR2 SVGAGI. Written as DNA, the CDR3 is TGTGCCAGCAGGAACAGGGGTAAGGAAGCTTTCTTT. Translation: CASRNRGKEAFF.

V gene TRBV19 combines with J gene TRBJ2-6, with D possibly TRBD2 on 6 matching bases. Germline V gene lookup returns CDR1 LNHDA and CDR2 SQIVND (reference sequence). The CDR3 totals 14 residues. The ends were cut back, 8 bases at V and 1 base at J, with 9 bases in the middle. The CDR3 DNA reads as TGTGCCAGTGGTCGGGGGTCTGGGGCCAACGTCCTGACTTTC. This sequence encodes CASGRGSGANVLTF.

This chain links TRBV10-2 with TRBJ1-2; possible D gene TRBD1, 5 bases. CDR1 is WSHSY, CDR2 SAAADI, per germline. V lost 6 bases and J lost 7, with 6 bases in between. There are 10 residues in the CDR3. The CDR3 loop is CASSGGGYTF. CDR3 DNA sequence: TGCGCCAGCAGCGGGGGTGGCTACACCTTC.

This clonotype was observed a single time. The chain has TRBV24-1 and TRBJ2-2, with D perhaps assigned TRBD1 or TRBD2 (5 bases each). CDR1 and CDR2 from the germline V gene are KGHDR and SFDVKD. V was shortened by 1 base and J by 1 base, with 9 bases between the two germline ends. The CDR3 totals 16 residues. The CDR3 coding sequence is TGTGCCACCAGTGATTTAGGGACGGAGAACACCGGGGAGCTGTTTTTT. Translation: CATSDLGTENTGELFF.

The chain combines TRBV9 with TRBJ1-6; 7 bases fit TRBD1. The CDR3 has 15 residues. The V segment lost 5 bases and the J segment 7 bases; nucleotides outside the gene matches: 9. Germline values: CDR1 SGDLS, CDR2 YYNGEE. The CDR3 nucleotides are TGTGCCAGCAGTGACCGGACAGGCGGGAATTCACCCCTCCACTTT. This encodes CASSDRTGGNSPLHF.

The chain couples TRBV20-1 to TRBJ1-5; TRBD1 aligns across 9 bases. The junction had 15 bases not matched to a gene; V was cut back by 6 bases and J by 6 bases. Germline V gene sequence: CDR1 DFQATT, CDR2 SNEGSKA (reference sequence). CDR3 length: 16 residues. CDR3 bases: TGCAGTGCGCCCAGGGACTACAGGGGGCGCGGTCAGCCCCAGCATTTT. Protein product: CSAPRDYRGRGQPQHF.

The chain links TRBV2 to TRBJ2-5; 9 bases line up with TRBD1. CDR1 and CDR2 from the germline V gene are SNHLY and FYNNEI. The CDR3 is 14 residues long. Trimming at V came to 5 bases and at J to 1 base, leaving 2 bases not matched to a gene. CDR3 bases: TGTGCCAGCAGTTGGGACAGGGTCCAAGAGACCCAGTACTTC. Residues: CASSWDRVQETQYF.